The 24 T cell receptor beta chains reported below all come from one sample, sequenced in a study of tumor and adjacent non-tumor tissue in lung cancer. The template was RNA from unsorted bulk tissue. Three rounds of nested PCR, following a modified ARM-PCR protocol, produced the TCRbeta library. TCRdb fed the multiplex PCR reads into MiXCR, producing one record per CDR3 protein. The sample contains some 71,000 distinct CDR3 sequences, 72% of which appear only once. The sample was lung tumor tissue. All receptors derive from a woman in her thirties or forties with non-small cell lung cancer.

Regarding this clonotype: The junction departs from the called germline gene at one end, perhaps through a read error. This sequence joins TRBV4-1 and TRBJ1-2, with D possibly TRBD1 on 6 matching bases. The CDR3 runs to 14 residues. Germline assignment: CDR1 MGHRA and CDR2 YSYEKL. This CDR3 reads CASSHEHRAYGYTF. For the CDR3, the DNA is TGCGCCAGCAGCCATGAGCACAGGGCCTATGGCTACACTTTC.

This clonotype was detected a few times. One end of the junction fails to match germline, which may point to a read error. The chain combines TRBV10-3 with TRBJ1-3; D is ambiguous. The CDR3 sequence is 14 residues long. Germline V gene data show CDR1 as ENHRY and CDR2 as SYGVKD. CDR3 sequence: CAIGRDPSGKTICF. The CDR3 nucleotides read TGTGCCATCGGACGGGATCCTTCTGGAAAGACCATATGTTTT.

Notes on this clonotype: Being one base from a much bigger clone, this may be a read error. Written as DNA, the CDR3 is TGTGCCAGCAACTTACGGGACGGTTGGGGCTACGAGCAGTACTTC. Translation gives CASNLRDGWGYEQYF. This rearrangement joins TRBV7-8 to TRBJ2-7; D may be TRBD1 or TRBD2 (5 bases each). In germline, CDR1 is SGHVS, CDR2 FQNEAQ. The CDR3 covers 15 residues. The variable domain in full, completed from reference TRBV7-8 and TRBJ2-7, reads GAGVSQSPRYKVAKRGQDVALRCDPISGHVSLFWYQQALGQGPEFLTYFQNEAQLDKSGLPSDRFFAERPEGSVSTLKIQRTQQEDSAVYLCASNLRDGWGYEQYFGPGTRLTVT.

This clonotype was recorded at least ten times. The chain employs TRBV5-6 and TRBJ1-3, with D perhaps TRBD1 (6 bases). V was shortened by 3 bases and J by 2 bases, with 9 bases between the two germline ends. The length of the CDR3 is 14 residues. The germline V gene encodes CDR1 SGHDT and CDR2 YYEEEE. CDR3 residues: CASSSGQPGNTIYF. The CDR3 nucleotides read TGTGCCAGCAGCTCAGGACAGCCTGGAAACACCATATATTTT.

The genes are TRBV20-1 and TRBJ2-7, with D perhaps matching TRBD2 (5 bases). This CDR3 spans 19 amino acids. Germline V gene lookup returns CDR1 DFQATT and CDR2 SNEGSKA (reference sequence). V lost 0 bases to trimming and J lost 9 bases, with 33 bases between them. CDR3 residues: CSARDIFVGVNNKTTGQYF. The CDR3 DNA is TGCAGTGCTAGAGATATCTTTGTGGGCGTAAACAACAAGACTACGGGGCAGTACTTC.

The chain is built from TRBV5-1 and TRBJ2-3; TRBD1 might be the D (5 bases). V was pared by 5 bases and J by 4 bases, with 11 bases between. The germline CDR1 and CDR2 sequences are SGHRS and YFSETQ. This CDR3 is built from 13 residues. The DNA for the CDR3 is TGCGCCAGCAGTCCCAGGGTCCCAGATACGCAGTATTTT. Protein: CASSPRVPDTQYF. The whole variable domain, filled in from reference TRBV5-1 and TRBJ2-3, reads KAGVTQTPRYLIKTRGQQVTLSCSPISGHRSVSWYQQTPGQGLQFLFEYFSETQRNKGNFPGRFSGRQFSNSRSEMNVSTLELGDSALYLCASSPRVPDTQYFGPGTRLTVL.

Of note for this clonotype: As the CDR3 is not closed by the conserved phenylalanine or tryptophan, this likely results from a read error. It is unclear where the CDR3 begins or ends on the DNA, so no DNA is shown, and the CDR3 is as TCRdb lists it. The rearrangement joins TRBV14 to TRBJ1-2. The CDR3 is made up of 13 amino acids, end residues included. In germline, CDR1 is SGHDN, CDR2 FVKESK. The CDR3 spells CANSQGPNYGYAS.

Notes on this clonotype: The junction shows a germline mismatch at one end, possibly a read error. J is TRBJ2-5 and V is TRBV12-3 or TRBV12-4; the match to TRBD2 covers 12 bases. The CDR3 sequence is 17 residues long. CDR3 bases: TGTGTCAGCAGTTCCGGGACTAGCGGGCTGTACCAAGAGACCCAATACTTC. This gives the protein CVSSSGTSGLYQETQYF.

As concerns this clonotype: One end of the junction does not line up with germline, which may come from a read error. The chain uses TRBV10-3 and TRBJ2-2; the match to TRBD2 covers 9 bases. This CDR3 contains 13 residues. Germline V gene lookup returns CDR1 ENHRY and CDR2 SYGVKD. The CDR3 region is CAIRAGGATGSCF. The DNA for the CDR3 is TGTGCCATCAGAGCGGGAGGAGCTACCGGGAGCTGTTTT.

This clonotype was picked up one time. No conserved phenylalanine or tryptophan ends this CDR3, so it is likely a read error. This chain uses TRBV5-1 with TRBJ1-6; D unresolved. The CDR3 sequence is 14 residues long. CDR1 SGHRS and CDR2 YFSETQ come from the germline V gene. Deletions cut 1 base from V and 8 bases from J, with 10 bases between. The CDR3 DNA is TGCGCCAGCAGCTTGAACGCGGATCATTCACCCCTCCACTTA. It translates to CASSLNADHSPLHL.

For the CDR3, the DNA is TGTGCCAGTAGATTAGTCTCGGGGAATATTTCACCCCTCCACTTT. Encoded protein: CASRLVSGNISPLHF. The rearrangement uses TRBV11-2 and TRBJ1-6, with D unresolved. This CDR3 is 15 amino acids long. The V end lost 9 bases, the J end lost 9 bases, and 21 bases lay between the germline ends. The germline V gene encodes CDR1 SGHAT and CDR2 FQNNGV. Full variable domain (outside the CDR3, taken from reference TRBV11-2 and TRBJ1-6): EAGVAQSPRYKIIEKRQSVAFWCNPISGHATLYWYQQILGQGPKLLIQFQNNGVVDDSQLPKDRFSAERLKGVDSTLKIQPAKLEDSAVYLCASRLVSGNISPLHFGNGTRLTVT.

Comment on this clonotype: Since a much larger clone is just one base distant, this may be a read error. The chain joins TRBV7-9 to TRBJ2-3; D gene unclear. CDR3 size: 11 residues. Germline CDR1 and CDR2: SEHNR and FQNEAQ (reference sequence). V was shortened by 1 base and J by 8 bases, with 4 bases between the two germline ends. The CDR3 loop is CASSLESTQYF. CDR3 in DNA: TGTGCCAGCAGCTTAGAGAGTACGCAGTATTTT.

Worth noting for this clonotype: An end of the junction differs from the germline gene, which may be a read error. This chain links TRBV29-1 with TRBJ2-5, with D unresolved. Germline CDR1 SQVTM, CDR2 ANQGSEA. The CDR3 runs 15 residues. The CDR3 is CSVAPTGTRFETQYF. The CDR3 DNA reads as TGCAGCGTTGCCCCGACTGGCACTCGGTTTGAGACTCAGTACTTC.

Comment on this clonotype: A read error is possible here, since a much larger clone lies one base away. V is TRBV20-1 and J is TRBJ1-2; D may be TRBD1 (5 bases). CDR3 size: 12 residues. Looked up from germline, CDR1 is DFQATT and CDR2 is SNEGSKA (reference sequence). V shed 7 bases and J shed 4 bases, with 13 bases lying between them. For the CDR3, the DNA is TGCAGTGTTATGGGGGTGAGCTATGGCTACACCTTC. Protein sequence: CSVMGVSYGYTF.

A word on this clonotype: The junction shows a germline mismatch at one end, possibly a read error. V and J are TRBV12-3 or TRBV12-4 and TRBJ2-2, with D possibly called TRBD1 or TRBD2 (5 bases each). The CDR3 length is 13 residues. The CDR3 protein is CASNRQSTGDLFF. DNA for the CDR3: TGTGCCAGCAACAGACAGTCCACCGGGGACCTGTTTTTT.

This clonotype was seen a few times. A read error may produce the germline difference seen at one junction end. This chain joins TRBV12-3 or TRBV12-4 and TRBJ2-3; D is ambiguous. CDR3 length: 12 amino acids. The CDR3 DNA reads TGTGCCAACAGTTTTAGCCGAGATATGCAGTATTTT. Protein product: CANSFSRDMQYF.

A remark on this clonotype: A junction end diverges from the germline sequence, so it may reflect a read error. The CDR3 spells CASSPRRASGRANVMTF. For the CDR3, the DNA is TGTGCCAGCAGCCCCCGCAGGGCTTCAGGTAGGGCCAACGTCATGACTTTC. This chain joins TRBV7-9 and TRBJ2-6, with D tentatively TRBD1 (5 bases). Germline CDR1 is SEHNR and CDR2 is FQNEAQ (reference sequence). The length of the CDR3 is 17 residues.

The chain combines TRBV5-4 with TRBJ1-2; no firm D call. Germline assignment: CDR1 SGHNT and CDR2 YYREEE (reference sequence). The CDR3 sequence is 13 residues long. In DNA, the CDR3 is TGTATCAGCAGCTTGGCGGGGAAAGGTGGCTACACCTTC. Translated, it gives CISSLAGKGGYTF.

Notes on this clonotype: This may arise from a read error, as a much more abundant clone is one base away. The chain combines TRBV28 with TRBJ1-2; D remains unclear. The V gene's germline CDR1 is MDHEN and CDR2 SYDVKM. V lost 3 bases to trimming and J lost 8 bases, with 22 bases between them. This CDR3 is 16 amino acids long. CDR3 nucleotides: TGTGCCAGCAGTTTGCGGACCACCATCGGAGCAGGCGGCTACACCTTC. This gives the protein CASSLRTTIGAGGYTF.

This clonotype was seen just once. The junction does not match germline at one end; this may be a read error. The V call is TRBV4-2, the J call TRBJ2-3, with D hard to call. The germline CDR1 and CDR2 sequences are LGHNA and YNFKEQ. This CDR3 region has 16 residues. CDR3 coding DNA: TGTGCCAGCAGCACCGGGCCCAGTGCTATCACAGATAAGCAGTATTTT. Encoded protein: CASSTGPSAITDKQYF.

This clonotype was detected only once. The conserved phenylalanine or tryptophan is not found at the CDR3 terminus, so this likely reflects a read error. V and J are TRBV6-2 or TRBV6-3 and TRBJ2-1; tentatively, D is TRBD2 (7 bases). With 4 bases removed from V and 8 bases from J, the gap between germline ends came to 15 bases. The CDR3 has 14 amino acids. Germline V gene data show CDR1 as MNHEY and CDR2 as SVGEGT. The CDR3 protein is CASSLGGADDEQFL. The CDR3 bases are TGTGCCAGCAGTTTAGGGGGGGCAGATGATGAGCAGTTCCTC.

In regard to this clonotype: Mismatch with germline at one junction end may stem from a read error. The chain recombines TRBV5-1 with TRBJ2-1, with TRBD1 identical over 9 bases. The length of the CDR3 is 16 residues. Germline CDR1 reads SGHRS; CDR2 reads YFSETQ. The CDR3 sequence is CACSSAPDRGDNEQFF. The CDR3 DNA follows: TGCGCCTGCAGCTCGGCCCCGGACAGGGGAGACAATGAACAGTTCTTC.

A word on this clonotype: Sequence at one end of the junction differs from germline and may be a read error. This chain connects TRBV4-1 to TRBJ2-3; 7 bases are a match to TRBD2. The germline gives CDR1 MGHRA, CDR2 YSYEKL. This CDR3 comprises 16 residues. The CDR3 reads CASSLLTSAGTDTQNF. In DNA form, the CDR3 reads TGCGCCAGTAGCCTTTTAACTAGCGCGGGCACAGATACGCAGAATTTT.

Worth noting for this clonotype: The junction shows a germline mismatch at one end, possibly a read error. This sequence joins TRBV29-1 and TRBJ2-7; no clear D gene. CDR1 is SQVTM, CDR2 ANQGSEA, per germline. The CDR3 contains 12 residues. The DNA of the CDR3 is TGCAGCGAGGACCGCTTACCCTACGAGCAGTATTTC. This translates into CSEDRLPYEQYF.